Listed here are 21 T cell receptor beta chains from one sample, sequenced in a study of T cell responses to AZD1222 COVID-19 vaccine. The repertoire was sequenced with immunoSEQ multiplex PCR; TCRdb's copy has only in-frame clones and lacks some. Of fewer than 200,000 clones detected, 80% to 95% appear once; the ten largest clones hold under 11%. The sample here was peripheral blood, taken on day 0 of AZD1222 vaccination. The source of these receptors is an adult in good health.

The chain uses TRBV18 and TRBJ2-7, with 9 positions matching TRBD1. The CDR3 is made up of 16 amino acids. Germline values: CDR1 KGHSH, CDR2 LQKENI. V lost 8 bases, J lost 2 bases, and 13 bases stayed unmatched. The CDR3 spells CASAGTTGTGTYEQYF. The CDR3 DNA sequence: TGTGCCAGCGCAGGGACAACCGGGACAGGGACCTACGAGCAGTACTTC.

This clone has a single count. The CDR3 here is CASSYWGAGPLHF. The CDR3 bases are TGTGCCAGCAGCTACTGGGGGGCAGGGCCCCTCCACTTT. The genes are TRBV3-1 (or the pseudogene TRBV3-2) and TRBJ1-6; possible D gene TRBD1, 6 bases. The CDR3 consists of 13 residues. Between the trimmed V and J ends, which lost 5 bases and 13 bases, there was a span of 15 bases. Looked up from germline, CDR1 is LGHDT and CDR2 is YNNKEL (reference sequence).

The gene calls are TRBV30 and TRBJ1-6; the D gene is possibly TRBD1 (5 bases). The germline V gene encodes CDR1 GTSNPN and CDR2 SVGIG (reference sequence). The CDR3 has 13 amino acids. V lost 2 bases, J lost 10 bases, and 12 bases lay in between. CDR3 coding DNA: TGTGCCTGGAGTATTGGGGGAGACTCACCCCTCCACTTT. Its translation is CAWSIGGDSPLHF.

The rearrangement uses TRBV24-1 and TRBJ1-2, with a tentative D call TRBD1 (6 bases). Germline assignment: CDR1 KGHDR and CDR2 SFDVKD. The CDR3 covers 14 residues. Trimming shortened V by 5 bases and J by 2 bases, and 11 bases separated the two germline ends. The CDR3 DNA sequence: TGTGCCACCAGTGGACCCACAGGGAACTATGGCTACACCTTC. It is translated as CATSGPTGNYGYTF.

J is TRBJ1-6 and V is TRBV19; 10 nucleotides match TRBD1. In germline, CDR1 is LNHDA, CDR2 SQIVND (reference sequence). J gave up 7 bases and V 3 bases, and 6 bases lay outside the gene matches. The CDR3 is 16 residues long. The CDR3 coding sequence is TGTGCCAGTAGTATTAGTCGGGACAGGGGCAATTCACCCCTCCACTTT. Protein: CASSISRDRGNSPLHF.

The chain carries TRBV19 and TRBJ1-1; unclear D gene. Germline V CDR1 and CDR2: LNHDA, SQIVND (reference sequence). This CDR3 spans 15 amino acids. Trimming took off 7 bases at V and 0 bases at J, with 15 bases between the two ends. In nucleotides, the CDR3 is TGTGCCAGTACCATAGGCGTAGGGATGAACACTGAAGCTTTCTTT. Its translation is CASTIGVGMNTEAFF.

The chain joins TRBV4-3 to TRBJ1-1; D perhaps matches TRBD1 (5 bases). CDR1 is LGHNA and CDR2 is YSLEER in the germline V gene. Trimming shortened V by 1 base and J by 4 bases, and 7 bases separated the two germline ends. The CDR3 has 13 residues. CDR3: CASSQGRGTEAFF. The CDR3 DNA reads TGCGCCAGCAGCCAAGGAAGGGGCACTGAAGCTTTCTTT.

V gene TRBV19 combines with J gene TRBJ2-5; D is undetermined. V lost 8 bases, J lost 2 bases, and 9 bases lay in between. The germline gives CDR1 LNHDA, CDR2 SQIVND (reference sequence). This CDR3 is 12 amino acids long. CDR3 amino acids: CASSDRQETQYF. Written as DNA, the CDR3 is TGTGCCAGTTCAGATCGACAAGAGACCCAGTACTTC. Full variable domain (missing parts from reference TRBV19 and TRBJ2-5): DGGITQSPKYLFRKEGQNVTLSCEQNLNHDAMYWYRQDPGQGLRLIYYSQIVNDFQKGDIAEGYSVSREKKESFPLTVTSAQKNPTAFYLCASSDRQETQYFGPGTRLLVL.

This clone was recorded a few times. The genes are TRBV7-9 and TRBJ1-2; 7 bases are a match to TRBD1. V lost 5 bases to trimming and J lost 1 base; unmatched junction nucleotides: 7. Germline V gives CDR1 SEHNR, CDR2 FQNEAQ (reference sequence). CDR3 size: 15 residues. Written as DNA, the CDR3 is TGTGCCAGCAGCCCGGGACAGACCTATAACTATGGCTACACCTTC. Its protein is CASSPGQTYNYGYTF.

For this clone: Other DNA sequences from this sample encode an identical CDR3 as well. The chain has TRBV28 and TRBJ1-2; D uncertain. V lost 6 bases and J 0 bases, leaving 8 bases between the germline ends. Germline CDR1 and CDR2: MDHEN and SYDVKM. CDR3 size: 13 residues. The CDR3 spells CASSLGTNYGYTF. CDR3 in DNA: TGTGCCAGCAGCCTAGGGACTAACTATGGCTACACCTTC.

In its sample, this clone was seen once. The chain recombines TRBV4-3 with TRBJ2-6; no firm D call. CDR3 size: 15 residues. Trimming took off 6 bases at V and 1 base at J, with 10 bases between the two ends. Germline V gene data show CDR1 as LGHNA and CDR2 as YSLEER. In DNA, the CDR3 is TGCGCCAGCAGTAGGGTGGGGTCTGGGGCCAACGTCCTGACTTTC. It encodes CASSRVGSGANVLTF.

In its sample, this clone was seen a few times. The V and J genes are TRBV19 and TRBJ2-3, with 8 bases identical to TRBD2. The CDR3 contains 15 residues. Looked up from germline, CDR1 is LNHDA and CDR2 is SQIVND (reference sequence). Trimming at V came to 5 bases and at J to 4 bases, leaving 8 bases not matched to a gene. Here the CDR3 reads CASSRSGSLPDTQYF. CDR3 sequence (DNA): TGTGCCAGTAGTCGCAGCGGGAGTCTTCCAGATACGCAGTATTTT.

V and J are TRBV19 and TRBJ2-2; 7 bases map to TRBD1. The CDR3 extends over 15 amino acids. Losses at the gene ends were 2 bases for V and 4 bases for J; bases not matched to a gene: 4. Looked up from germline, CDR1 is LNHDA and CDR2 is SQIVND (reference sequence). The CDR3 nucleotides are TGTGCCAGTAGTATATTCGGGACAGCCACCGGGGAGCTGTTTTTT. Its protein product is CASSIFGTATGELFF.

This chain's CDR3 is CASSLNRLHDYEQYF. CDR3 DNA: TGCGCCAGCAGCTTAAACCGGCTCCACGACTACGAGCAGTACTTC. The chain combines TRBV5-1 with TRBJ2-7; D is unclear. V shed 2 bases and J shed 3 bases, with 15 bases lying between them. Germline CDR1 reads SGHRS; CDR2 reads YFSETQ. The CDR3 contains 15 residues.

V and J are TRBV6-2 or TRBV6-3 and TRBJ2-1; no clear D gene. The CDR3 loop spans 12 amino acids. The V gene lost 4 bases and the J gene lost 2 bases, with 3 bases spanning the gap. The germline V gene encodes CDR1 MNHEY and CDR2 SVGEGT. The CDR3 DNA follows: TGTGCCAGCAGTTCCGCCTACAATGAGCAGTTCTTC. It translates to CASSSAYNEQFF.

This rearrangement joins TRBV27 to TRBJ2-1; D not resolved. Trimming cost V 4 bases and J 5 bases, with 12 bases left between them. This CDR3 is 14 amino acids long. The germline CDR1 and CDR2 sequences are MNHEY and SMNVEV (reference sequence). CDR3 DNA: TGTGCCAGCAGTTACGGTAGTATCGACAATGAGCAGTTCTTC. It encodes CASSYGSIDNEQFF.

The V gene is TRBV7-9, the J gene TRBJ2-7; D might be TRBD1 (6 bases). The CDR3 consists of 12 residues. The germline V gene encodes CDR1 SEHNR and CDR2 FQNEAQ (reference sequence). With 3 bases removed from V and 7 bases from J, the gap between germline ends came to 10 bases. CDR3 in DNA: TGTGCCAGCAGCTTGGACAGTTTTGAGCAGTACGTC. Protein sequence: CASSLDSFEQYV.

This clone came up once. The rearrangement links TRBV3-1 (or the pseudogene TRBV3-2) to TRBJ1-6; 9 bases line up with TRBD1. This CDR3 spans 14 amino acids. V dropped 3 bases and J dropped 10; count of bases not matched to a gene: 4. Germline V CDR1 and CDR2: LGHDT, YNNKEL (reference sequence). CDR3 loop: CASSQGQGWSPLHF. Written as DNA, the CDR3 is TGTGCCAGCAGCCAGGGACAGGGTTGGTCACCCCTCCACTTT.

V usage is TRBV28 and J usage is TRBJ1-1; unclear D gene. The germline V gene encodes CDR1 MDHEN and CDR2 SYDVKM. V was clipped by 2 bases and J by 6 bases, with 7 bases between them. The CDR3 runs to 12 residues. Here the CDR3 DNA reads TGTGCCAGCAGTTTAGCCCAGCCTGAAGCTTTCTTT. As protein: CASSLAQPEAFF.

The DNA of the CDR3 is TGTGCCAGCAGCGTAGTTTCTCCGGGACAACTTGGCTATGGCTACACCTTC. This translates into CASSVVSPGQLGYGYTF. This sequence joins TRBV9 and TRBJ1-2; the D gene is possibly TRBD1 (6 bases). Looked up from germline, CDR1 is SGDLS and CDR2 is YYNGEE. There are 17 residues in the CDR3. V gave up 0 bases and J gave up 4 bases, with 19 bases separating them.

J is TRBJ2-5 and V is TRBV6-2 or TRBV6-3; no reliable D call. Trimming removed 5 bases from V and 3 bases from J, with 10 bases in between. CDR3 length: 13 residues. Germline CDR1 reads MNHEY; CDR2 reads SVGEGT. CDR3 DNA: TGTGCCAGCAGTCCCCGGACCAAAGAGACCCAGTACTTC. Translated, it gives CASSPRTKETQYF.